This entry lists 32 T cell receptor beta chains sequenced from one sample in a study of blood T cell repertoires in COVID-19. Libraries were prepared by immunoSEQ multiplex PCR; TCRdb keeps only in-frame clonotypes and omits some of them. The data contain roughly 220,000 clones, around 88% of them singletons. Material for sequencing was PBMCs or T cells enriched from blood (not recorded which). These receptors came from a woman in her fifties or sixties with acute COVID-19.

This chain joins TRBV9 and TRBJ1-6; D is unresolved. CDR1 SGDLS and CDR2 YYNGEE come from the germline V gene. The CDR3 sequence is 16 residues long. V lost 4 bases, J lost 4 bases, and 15 bases lay in between. The CDR3 region has the DNA TGTGCCAGCAGCTACGCGGGCAGCCCATATAATTCACCCCTCCACTTT. Protein: CASSYAGSPYNSPLHF.

Remarks on this clone: One junction end disagrees with the germline gene, perhaps due to a read error. The chain has TRBV4-2 and TRBJ1-5; TRBD1 aligns across 8 bases. The CDR3 length is 14 residues. Germline V lookup: CDR1 LGHNA, CDR2 YNFKEQ. The CDR3 reads CASSQSGGNQPQHF. The CDR3 nucleotides read TGTGCCAGCAGCCAATCAGGGGGCAACCAGCCCCAGCATTTT.

The chain links TRBV24-1 to TRBJ2-7; no firm D call. Per the germline V gene, CDR1 is KGHDR and CDR2 is SFDVKD. V was shortened by 3 bases and J by 3 bases, with 26 bases between the two germline ends. The CDR3 runs 19 residues. CDR3: CATSDLPVWAHLFIYEQYF. The CDR3 coding sequence is TGTGCCACCAGTGATCTTCCCGTCTGGGCCCACCTATTCATCTACGAGCAGTACTTC.

This clone has a handful of counts. This chain connects TRBV6-6 to TRBJ2-1; 10 bases are a match to TRBD2. Germline lookup yields CDR1 MNHNY and CDR2 SVGAGI (reference sequence). The V and J ends lost 0 bases and 16 bases, in that order; junction bases with no gene match: 9. The CDR3 spans 14 residues. DNA for the CDR3: TGTGCCAGCAGTTACTCGCTAGTAGCTAGCGGGAGATTCTTC. As protein: CASSYSLVASGRFF.

The genes are TRBV20-1 and TRBJ2-4, with D tentatively TRBD1 (6 bases). Trimming pared 3 bases from V and 3 bases from J, leaving 12 bases between. From germline, CDR1 is DFQATT and CDR2 SNEGSKA (reference sequence). This CDR3 is built from 14 residues. CDR3 in DNA: TGCAGTGCTAGTGTTGGGGGCATCAAAAACATTCAGTACTTC. Translated, it gives CSASVGGIKNIQYF.

This sequence joins TRBV18 and TRBJ2-2, with TRBD2 as a possible D gene (6 bases). The CDR3 is 17 residues long. In germline, CDR1 is KGHSH, CDR2 LQKENI. Deletions cut 1 base from V and 5 bases from J, with 17 bases between. The CDR3 spells CASSPLQGWGLTGELFF. As DNA, the CDR3 is TGTGCCAGCTCACCACTGCAGGGTTGGGGACTGACCGGGGAGCTGTTTTTT.

This rearrangement joins TRBV28 to TRBJ2-1; a weak D match, TRBD2 (6 bases). Germline assignment: CDR1 MDHEN and CDR2 SYDVKM. The V and J ends lost 5 bases and 7 bases respectively, with 12 bases between them. The CDR3 has 13 residues. As DNA, the CDR3 is TGTGCCAGCAGTCTTGGGACTGAGAATGAGCAGTTCTTC. Translation gives CASSLGTENEQFF.

This clone showed up just a few times. This chain connects TRBV19 to TRBJ1-2, with 8 bases that match TRBD1. V was clipped by 4 bases and J by 4 bases; unmatched bases: 5. The length of the CDR3 is 14 residues. Germline assignment: CDR1 LNHDA and CDR2 SQIVND (reference sequence). The CDR3 DNA reads TGTGCCAGTAGTACCAGGGGGCGCGTCTATGGCTACACCTTC. It encodes CASSTRGRVYGYTF.

This clone was detected a few times. The sample contains more than one DNA sequence encoding this CDR3. The rearrangement uses TRBV28 and TRBJ1-2, with 9 bases that match TRBD1. V trimming: 2 bases; J trimming: 2 bases; junction bases outside the gene matches: 0. The CDR3 is 14 residues long. CDR1 and CDR2 from the germline V gene are MDHEN and SYDVKM. This CDR3 is CASSLGTGNYGYTF. In DNA form, the CDR3 reads TGTGCCAGCAGTTTAGGGACAGGGAACTATGGCTACACCTTC.

The chain links TRBV5-5 to TRBJ2-3; 8 nucleotides agree with TRBD1. Germline CDR1 SGHKS, CDR2 YYEKEE (reference sequence). V was clipped by 1 base and J by 5 bases; unmatched bases: 3. The CDR3 has 14 residues. CDR3 residues: CASSLKTGVDTQYF. As DNA, the CDR3 is TGTGCCAGCAGCTTGAAGACAGGGGTAGATACGCAGTATTTT.

The gene calls are TRBV19 and TRBJ2-7; TRBD2 might be the D (6 bases). Trimming removed 1 base from V and 3 bases from J, with 10 bases in between. CDR1 and CDR2 from the germline V gene are LNHDA and SQIVND (reference sequence). The CDR3 runs 14 residues. In DNA, the CDR3 is TGTGCCAGTAGTATAGCGGGAGACTTCTACGAGCAGTACTTC. As protein: CASSIAGDFYEQYF.

The V and J genes are TRBV29-1 and TRBJ1-1; no definite D call. Trimming shortened V by 3 bases and J by 4 bases, and 12 bases separated the two germline ends. The germline gives CDR1 SQVTM, CDR2 ANQGSEA. The CDR3 is 13 residues long. CDR3 residues: CSVERLTPTEAFF. The DNA of the CDR3 is TGCAGCGTTGAGAGGCTGACCCCCACTGAAGCTTTCTTT.

This clone appeared a few times. The chain couples TRBV4-1 to TRBJ2-7, with TRBD2 identical over 8 bases. The CDR3 is made up of 15 amino acids. The J segment lost 2 bases and the V segment lost 4 bases, leaving 7 bases of the junction unmatched. Germline loops: CDR1 MGHRA, CDR2 YSYEKL. The CDR3 spells CASSPLLTSAYEQYF. The CDR3 nucleotides read TGCGCCAGCAGCCCCCTACTGACTAGCGCCTACGAGCAGTACTTC.

The chain combines TRBV28 with TRBJ2-6; D gene uncertain. This CDR3 comprises 16 residues. CDR1 and CDR2 from the germline V gene are MDHEN and SYDVKM. Trimming cost V 3 bases and J 0 bases, with 9 bases left between them. CDR3 coding DNA: TGTGCCAGCAGTTTGGTCGGTTTCTCTGGGGCCAACGTCCTGACTTTC. It specifies CASSLVGFSGANVLTF.

The rearrangement uses TRBV6-5 and TRBJ2-1; D ambiguous. The V and J ends lost 2 bases and 1 base respectively, with 9 bases between them. The CDR3 is made up of 15 amino acids. The germline CDR1 and CDR2 sequences are MNHEY and SVGAGI. The CDR3 DNA is TGTGCCAGCAGTTACGAAGCTAGTTCCTACAATGAGCAGTTCTTC. Translation gives CASSYEASSYNEQFF.

The DNA for the CDR3 is TGTGCCAGCAGGGCAGGGGGGTTTGCAACTAATGAAAAACTGTTTTTT. Protein product: CASRAGGFATNEKLFF. The J gene is TRBJ1-4, the V gene TRBV28, with 7 bases that match TRBD1. Germline V gene sequence: CDR1 MDHEN, CDR2 SYDVKM. This CDR3 has 16 residues. V shed 6 bases and J 0 bases; nucleotides not matched to a gene: 7.

The J gene is TRBJ2-3, the V gene TRBV5-5; TRBD1 matches at 9 bases. CDR3 size: 16 residues. V was clipped by 1 base and J by 3 bases; unmatched bases: 6. Germline V gene sequence: CDR1 SGHKS, CDR2 YYEKEE (reference sequence). The CDR3 DNA follows: TGTGCCAGCAGCTTGCGGGGACAGGGTAGGACAGATACGCAGTATTTT. This encodes CASSLRGQGRTDTQYF.

The gene calls are TRBV28 and TRBJ1-2; no definite D call. CDR1 is MDHEN, CDR2 SYDVKM, per germline. The CDR3 loop spans 17 amino acids. The V and J ends lost 7 bases and 0 bases respectively, with 21 bases between them. DNA for the CDR3: TGTGCCAGCAATACACCTAGGGAGTCACCATCTAACTATGGCTACACCTTC. Its translation: CASNTPRESPSNYGYTF.

The chain carries TRBV10-3 and TRBJ2-1; 7 positions agree with TRBD2. The germline V gene encodes CDR1 ENHRY and CDR2 SYGVKD. After removal of 0 bases from V and 3 bases from J, the junction contained 11 bases not matched to a gene. This CDR3 region has 18 residues. CDR3 protein: CAISESFSSSGNYNEQFF. CDR3 nucleotide sequence: TGTGCCATCAGTGAGTCTTTTTCGTCCAGCGGGAACTACAATGAGCAGTTCTTC.

This chain links TRBV12-3 or TRBV12-4 with TRBJ2-3; D is undetermined. CDR3 length: 11 amino acids. The V gene lost 6 bases and the J gene lost 2 bases, with 3 bases spanning the gap. CDR3 sequence: CASSYTDTQYF. The CDR3 DNA follows: TGTGCCAGCAGCTACACAGATACGCAGTATTTT.

The rearrangement joins TRBV7-3 to TRBJ2-5, with a possible D match to TRBD1 (5 bases). Germline assignment: CDR1 SGHTA and CDR2 FQGTGA. The CDR3 has 13 residues. V was shortened by 3 bases and J by 7 bases, with 12 bases between the two germline ends. CDR3 sequence reads: CASSFRVPGTQYF. DNA for the CDR3: TGTGCCAGCAGCTTCAGGGTCCCGGGGACCCAGTACTTC.

Only one count was recorded for this clone. The rearrangement joins TRBV9 to TRBJ2-4; the D gene is possibly TRBD2 (5 bases). CDR3 length: 16 residues. Per the germline V gene, CDR1 is SGDLS and CDR2 is YYNGEE. The germline V and J ends were trimmed by 0 bases and 7 bases, with 17 bases remaining between them. Here the CDR3 DNA reads TGTGCCAGCAGCGTAGAAGGGCACGGGGATCAGAACATTCAGTACTTC. Translation: CASSVEGHGDQNIQYF.

The rearrangement joins TRBV27 to TRBJ1-2; D perhaps matches TRBD1 (6 bases). Germline-derived CDR1 and CDR2 are MNHEY and SMNVEV (reference sequence). The CDR3 has 14 amino acids. The V end was cut by 0 bases, the J end by 7 bases, with 12 bases between. The CDR3 DNA reads TGTGCCAGCAGTTTATCAGGGGGGGTCGGTGGCTACACCTTC. It codes for CASSLSGGVGGYTF.

The chain employs TRBV24-1 and TRBJ2-3; TRBD2 matches 7 bases. With 3 bases clipped from V and 4 bases from J, the junction kept 6 bases outside the gene matches. The CDR3 consists of 15 residues. Germline CDR1 is KGHDR and CDR2 is SFDVKD. CDR3 sequence: CATSDQTSFADTQYF. CDR3 bases: TGTGCCACCAGTGATCAGACTAGCTTCGCAGATACGCAGTATTTT.

For the CDR3, the DNA is TGTGCCAGCAGCTTGATGAGCTCCTACAATGAGCAGTTCTTC. Translated, it gives CASSLMSSYNEQFF. The chain has TRBV7-2 and TRBJ2-1; D not certain. V lost 3 bases to trimming and J lost 0 bases, with 6 bases between them. Germline-derived CDR1 and CDR2 are SGHTA and FQGNSA. The CDR3 consists of 14 residues.

The chain couples TRBV27 to TRBJ2-7; D uncertain. The V end lost 8 bases, the J end lost 3 bases, and 8 bases lay between the germline ends. The CDR3 contains 11 residues. Germline CDR1 is MNHEY and CDR2 is SMNVEV (reference sequence). The CDR3 region is CASVFFYEQYF. The CDR3 DNA follows: TGTGCCAGCGTATTTTTCTACGAGCAGTACTTC.

Here the CDR3 reads CASSRLQGTYEQYF. Written as DNA, the CDR3 is TGTGCCAGCAGTCGCCTACAGGGGACTTACGAGCAGTACTTC. The rearrangement links TRBV6-2 or TRBV6-3 to TRBJ2-7, with D perhaps matching TRBD1 (7 bases). The germline V and J ends were trimmed by 5 bases and 4 bases, with 15 bases remaining between them. The CDR3 is 14 amino acids. Germline V gene lookup returns CDR1 MNHEY and CDR2 SVGEGT.

CDR3 nucleotide sequence: TGTGCCATCAGTGAAGGGGGATCGGCTGGAAACACCATATATTTT. This gives the protein CAISEGGSAGNTIYF. V usage is TRBV10-3 and J usage is TRBJ1-3; weak D call: TRBD1 (6 bases). V was trimmed by 3 bases and J by 2 bases, leaving 11 bases between them. This CDR3 has 15 amino acids. CDR1 ENHRY and CDR2 SYGVKD come from the germline V gene.

This clone has only one observation. The chain has TRBV14 and TRBJ2-5; D possibly corresponds to TRBD1 (6 bases). Germline V gives CDR1 SGHDN, CDR2 FVKESK. The CDR3 sequence is 15 residues long. V lost 1 base to trimming and J lost 1 base, with 10 bases between them. CDR3 sequence (DNA): TGTGCCAGCAGCCAAGCAAGGGGGAGCCAAGAGACCCAGTACTTC. It yields the protein CASSQARGSQETQYF.

The rearrangement links TRBV21-1 to TRBJ1-1. TRBV21-1 is flagged as a pseudogene. The CDR3 covers 16 residues. CDR3 DNA: TGTGCCAGCAGCATCAAGGTGGCGGGGACGAACACTGAAGCTTTCTTT. Protein product: CASSIKVAGTNTEAFF.

The chain has TRBV28 and TRBJ1-2; 10 positions agree with TRBD1. This CDR3 is built from 16 residues. V shed 6 bases and J 3 bases; nucleotides not matched to a gene: 10. Germline assignment: CDR1 MDHEN and CDR2 SYDVKM. CDR3 amino acids: CASRGGGDRGYYGYTF. The CDR3 DNA is TGTGCCAGCAGAGGAGGGGGGGACAGGGGCTACTATGGCTACACCTTC.

The chain carries TRBV4-2 and TRBJ2-7; 13 nucleotides line up with TRBD2. The V and J ends lost 0 bases and 9 bases, in that order; junction bases with no gene match: 8. CDR1 and CDR2 (germline): LGHNA, YNFKEQ. This CDR3 is 16 amino acids long. DNA for the CDR3: TGTGCCAGCAGCCAAGATTTGGGACTAGCGGGACTTGGGCAGTACTTC. Its translation is CASSQDLGLAGLGQYF.